Listed here are 10 T cell receptor beta chains from one sample, sequenced in a study of tumor and adjacent non-tumor tissue in lung cancer. No cell sorting was done before RNA was extracted from the tissue. The library came from three nested PCR rounds adapted from ARM-PCR protocols. MiXCR, run by TCRdb on the multiplex PCR reads, gives a single entry per CDR3 protein. Here the sample spans over 110,000 distinct CDR3 sequences, roughly 66% being singletons. The sequencing input was lung tumor tissue. The receptor set was obtained from a man aged 60-69 years with small cell lung cancer.

Details on this clonotype: Given a much more abundant clone one base away, this may be a read error. The V and J genes are TRBV6-5 and TRBJ2-1; 7 bases align to TRBD2. The germline V gene has CDR1 MNHEY and CDR2 SVGAGI. The CDR3 sequence is 15 residues long. CDR3 loop: CASSTSSGTYTEQFF. The CDR3 DNA reads as TGTGCCAGCAGTACCTCTAGCGGAACCTACACTGAGCAGTTCTTC.

In this sample, this clonotype turned up once. The chain has TRBV7-3 and TRBJ2-2; D unresolved. The CDR3 loop spans 14 amino acids. The germline gives CDR1 SGHTA, CDR2 FQGTGA. V lost 5 bases to trimming and J lost 4 bases, with 11 bases between them. The CDR3 region is CASSPGRSTGELFF. The CDR3 DNA follows: TGTGCCAGCAGCCCCGGACGGAGCACCGGGGAGCTGTTTTTT.

This clonotype was detected a few times. The chain links TRBV6-5 to TRBJ2-1; TRBD1 is a possible D gene (6 bases). From germline, CDR1 is MNHEY and CDR2 SVGAGI. Trimming took 1 base from V and 6 from J, leaving 10 bases between them. The CDR3 has 14 amino acids. CDR3: CASSYLGQGNEQFF. The CDR3 nucleotides read TGTGCCAGCAGTTACTTGGGACAAGGCAATGAGCAGTTCTTC.

The chain recombines TRBV4-2 with TRBJ2-7, with 11 bases identical to TRBD2. V trimming: 0 bases; J trimming: 0 bases; junction bases outside the gene matches: 10. Per the germline V gene, CDR1 is LGHNA and CDR2 is YNFKEQ. This CDR3 has 19 residues. The CDR3 nucleotides read TGTGCCAGCAGCCAAGAGGCTAGCGGGAGGACCACCTACTCCTACGAGCAGTACTTC. Its protein product is CASSQEASGRTTYSYEQYF.

Only a few counts were recorded for this clonotype. J is TRBJ2-3 and V is TRBV20-1; TRBD2 matches at 10 bases. The CDR3 covers 17 residues. The trim removed 3 bases at V and 3 bases at J, leaving 12 bases unmatched. Germline CDR1 reads DFQATT; CDR2 reads SNEGSKA (reference sequence). In nucleotides, the CDR3 is TGCAGTGCTAGCGGGCTAGCGGGAGTAATTGCGACAGATACGCAGTATTTT. This sequence encodes CSASGLAGVIATDTQYF.

This clonotype showed up just once. No conserved phenylalanine or tryptophan is present at the end of the CDR3, so a read error is the likely explanation. The chain uses TRBV11-2 and TRBJ2-1, with D possibly being TRBD2 (6 bases). The CDR3 length is 15 residues. Per germline, CDR1 SGHAT and CDR2 FQNNGV. V lost 4 bases, J lost 10 bases, and 20 bases lay in between. DNA for the CDR3: TGTGCCAGCAGCTCCACTGGAGGGTTTTTCAAAGAGCAGTTCGTC. This translates into CASSSTGGFFKEQFV.

This clonotype was detected only a few times. A read error may explain this, as a much larger clone is one base away. Since the CDR3 does not end with the conserved phenylalanine or tryptophan, this likely comes from a read error. The chain links TRBV11-2 to TRBJ1-6; TRBD1 is a possible D gene (5 bases). The germline CDR1 and CDR2 sequences are SGHAT and FQNNGV. The V end lost 3 bases, the J end lost 10 bases, and 13 bases lay between the germline ends. The CDR3 is 14 amino acids. DNA of the CDR3: TGTGCCAGCAGCTTCCTCAAGGGGTGGTCACCCCTCCACTCT. It is translated as CASSFLKGWSPLHS.

Notes on this clonotype: Given a much more abundant clone one base away, this may be a read error. A read error is likely, as this CDR3 ends without the conserved phenylalanine or tryptophan. V is TRBV4-1 and J is TRBJ2-2; the D gene is possibly TRBD1 (6 bases). Germline V gene sequence: CDR1 MGHRA, CDR2 YSYEKL. Trimming removed 4 bases at V and 2 bases at J, with 14 bases between. The CDR3 is made up of 16 amino acids. CDR3 protein: CASSRSGTLNTGELFY. The CDR3 DNA follows: TGCGCCAGCAGCCGATCCGGGACACTAAACACCGGGGAGCTGTTTTAT.

A remark on this clonotype: A much larger clone is a single base away; this may be a read error. The chain uses TRBV20-1 and TRBJ2-1; possible D gene TRBD2, 5 bases. The germline V gene encodes CDR1 DFQATT and CDR2 SNEGSKA (reference sequence). The CDR3 totals 15 residues. The CDR3 sequence is CSTSVSSKSYNEQFF. CDR3 nucleotide sequence: TGCAGTACTAGTGTTTCTAGCAAGTCCTACAATGAGCAGTTCTTC.

Comments on this clonotype: The junction shows a germline mismatch at one end, possibly a read error. The J gene is TRBJ1-1, the V gene TRBV11-3; weak D call: TRBD1 (6 bases). Germline CDR1 reads SGHNT; CDR2 reads YENEEA. The CDR3 contains 13 residues. CDR3 in DNA: TGTGCAAGCAGCCAAGAAGGGGGGACTGAAGCTTCCTTT. Residues: CASSQEGGTEASF. The full variable domain, completed using reference TRBV11-3 and TRBJ1-1, is EAGVVQSPRYKIIEKKQPVAFWCNPISGHNTLYWYLQNLGQGPELLIRYENEEAVDDSQLPKDRFSAERLKGVDSTLKIQPAELGDSAVYLCASSQEGGTEASFGQGTRLTVV.